The 32 T cell receptor beta chains presented below share a single source sample, sequenced in a study of kidney transplant recipient with SARS-CoV-2 infection (dated by TCRdb to the early 2020s). Reading the label with the study, this specimen's time point is: pre-pandemic baseline sample and day 111 after first positive SARS-CoV-2 test. This sample was sequenced with an Illumina MiSeq. TCRdb trimmed the raw reads at Q25, called clones with MiXCR and kept productive beta chains. Rows merge per CDR3 protein into single entries with the most common DNA and genes. The sample data list approximately 240,000 distinct CDR3 sequences, and more than 25% of these were observed just once. Less than 8.5% of the sample is taken by the ten largest. The source was a blood sample, collected at baseline and on day 111 from a kidney transplant recipient. The receptors come from a male patient between 25 and 39 years old who had COVID-19 and was a kidney transplant recipient. After a transplant, certain T cells may trace back to the graft donor.

The rearrangement uses TRBV28 and TRBJ2-5, with 7 positions matching TRBD1. CDR1 MDHEN and CDR2 SYDVKM come from the germline V gene. The CDR3 totals 13 residues. With 6 bases clipped from V and 5 bases from J, the junction kept 6 bases outside the gene matches. The CDR3 DNA follows: TGTGCCAGCAGGAAGGACAGGAGGGAGACCCAGTACTTC. This sequence encodes CASRKDRRETQYF.

This sequence joins TRBV10-3 and TRBJ1-1; D remains unclear. Trimming took off 3 bases at V and 1 base at J, with 6 bases between the two ends. The CDR3 is made up of 13 amino acids. Per germline, CDR1 ENHRY and CDR2 SYGVKD. In nucleotides, the CDR3 is TGTGCCATCAGTGACGGTCGGAACACTGAAGCTTTCTTT. This gives the protein CAISDGRNTEAFF.

This clonotype was detected ten times or more. This chain links TRBV19 with TRBJ1-2; D is perhaps TRBD1 (5 bases). V shed 5 bases and J shed 4 bases, with 23 bases lying between them. The length of the CDR3 is 17 residues. The germline gives CDR1 LNHDA, CDR2 SQIVND (reference sequence). The CDR3 loop is CASSCFRTNRKTYGYTF. DNA for the CDR3: TGTGCCAGTAGTTGTTTTAGGACAAATCGAAAGACCTATGGCTACACCTTC.

Of note for this clonotype: A much larger clone lies a single base off, so this may be a read error. The chain is built from TRBV5-1 and TRBJ1-4; 9 positions match TRBD1. This CDR3 has 15 residues. The V segment lost 6 bases and the J segment 3 bases; nucleotides outside the gene matches: 6. Germline V CDR1 and CDR2: SGHRS, YFSETQ. CDR3 sequence (DNA): TGCGCCAGCAACGTACAGGGGGCGCCTAATGAAAAACTGTTTTTT. Protein: CASNVQGAPNEKLFF.

This clonotype has ten or more counts. This rearrangement joins TRBV10-2 to TRBJ1-1; no definite D call. The germline V and J ends were trimmed by 7 bases and 3 bases, with 12 bases remaining between them. Germline lookup yields CDR1 WSHSY and CDR2 SAAADI. This CDR3 has 13 amino acids. The CDR3 loop is CASTFNSDTEAFF. The CDR3 DNA reads as TGCGCCAGCACATTCAATTCGGACACTGAAGCTTTCTTT.

This clonotype showed up many times. The chain couples TRBV5-1 to TRBJ1-4; TRBD1 is a possible D gene (5 bases). CDR3 length equals 14 residues. CDR1 and CDR2 (germline): SGHRS, YFSETQ. Between the trimmed V and J ends, which lost 0 bases and 7 bases, there was a span of 10 bases. DNA for the CDR3: TGCGCCAGCAGCTTGGCGGGGGATAGTGAAAAACTGTTTTTT. It yields the protein CASSLAGDSEKLFF.

Note on this clonotype: A much larger clone lies a single base off, so this may be a read error. This chain links TRBV2 with TRBJ2-7; unclear D gene. CDR1 SNHLY and CDR2 FYNNEI come from the germline V gene. The CDR3 extends over 14 amino acids. V lost 3 bases to trimming and J lost 2 bases, with 11 bases between them. The CDR3 DNA reads TGTGCCAGCAGTGAGGGGTCTACCACCTACGAGCAGTACTTC. It yields the protein CASSEGSTTYEQYF.

This clonotype showed up many times. J is TRBJ1-6 and V is TRBV18; weak D call: TRBD1 (6 bases). Deletions cut 3 bases from V and 10 bases from J, with 25 bases between. The CDR3 is 18 residues long. CDR1 and CDR2 (germline): KGHSH, LQKENI. CDR3 DNA: TGTGCCAGCTCACCGAGGGGGAGAATAACGACCCAGAACTCACCCCTCCACTTT. Protein product: CASSPRGRITTQNSPLHF.

This clonotype appeared many times. This chain joins TRBV20-1 and TRBJ2-7; a weak D match, TRBD1 (5 bases). V lost 8 bases to trimming and J lost 3 bases, with 20 bases between them. There are 14 residues in the CDR3. Germline V gives CDR1 DFQATT, CDR2 SNEGSKA (reference sequence). CDR3 nucleotide sequence: TGCAGTTCCCAGGGATTCTTTTGTGTCTACGAGCAGTACTTC. This gives the protein CSSQGFFCVYEQYF.

The chain links TRBV5-6 to TRBJ2-1; 8 positions match TRBD1. V was pared by 1 base and J by 7 bases, with 7 bases of the junction left unmatched. CDR1 is SGHDT, CDR2 YYEEEE, per germline. This CDR3 region has 15 residues. In nucleotides, the CDR3 is TGTGCCAGCAGCTTGAGCCGGACAGGGCTAAATGAGCAGTTCTTC. Encoded protein: CASSLSRTGLNEQFF.

This clonotype was detected many times. V usage is TRBV20-1 and J usage is TRBJ1-2, with D tentatively TRBD1 (6 bases). V gave up 3 bases and J gave up 0 bases, with 14 bases separating them. This CDR3 comprises 15 residues. Germline CDR1 is DFQATT and CDR2 is SNEGSKA (reference sequence). CDR3 coding DNA: TGCAGTGCTAGCGGAGGGGGAGCTTCTAACTATGGCTACACCTTC. This translates into CSASGGGASNYGYTF.

Comment on this clonotype: With a much larger clone just one base away, this may be a read error. The chain carries TRBV2 and TRBJ1-6, with D possibly matching TRBD1 (6 bases). Germline V gives CDR1 SNHLY, CDR2 FYNNEI. The ends were cut back, 7 bases at V and 7 bases at J, with 14 bases in the middle. This CDR3 is built from 14 residues. The DNA of the CDR3 is TGTGCCAGCAAAGGCCGGGACACAAATTCACCCCTCCACTTT. Residues: CASKGRDTNSPLHF.

This clonotype came up many times. The rearrangement joins TRBV2 to TRBJ2-7; 9 bases fit TRBD1. The V and J ends lost 6 bases and 6 bases, in that order; junction bases with no gene match: 9. Germline loops: CDR1 SNHLY, CDR2 FYNNEI. There are 14 residues in the CDR3. The CDR3, as DNA: TGTGCCAGCAGCTACCTACAGGGGGCCAGCGAGCAGTACTTC. Translating gives CASSYLQGASEQYF.

Note on this clonotype: A read error is possible here, since a much larger clone lies one base away. The CDR3 bases are TGTGCCAGCAGACAACGCAATGAGCAGTTCTTC. It specifies CASRQRNEQFF. The chain carries TRBV28 and TRBJ2-4; unclear D gene. TRBJ2-1 explains the end of the DNA better; the J call may be wrong. The CDR3 runs to 11 residues. The germline V gene encodes CDR1 MDHEN and CDR2 SYDVKM.

Of note for this clonotype: As the CDR3 is not closed by the conserved phenylalanine or tryptophan, this likely results from a read error. The gene calls are TRBV7-9 and TRBJ1-2; no firm D call. Germline loops: CDR1 SEHNR, CDR2 FQNEAQ (reference sequence). V was trimmed by 5 bases and J by 4 bases, leaving 23 bases between them. The CDR3 runs to 17 residues. The CDR3 DNA is TGTGCCAGCAGCGGTTCCCTATACCATGGAAAGACCTATGGCTACACCCTC. Translating gives CASSGSLYHGKTYGYTL.

Notes on this clonotype: A much larger clone sits a single nucleotide away, making a read error possible. The chain has TRBV5-1 and TRBJ2-7; D may be TRBD1 or TRBD2 (5 bases each). This CDR3 is 15 amino acids long. V was shortened by 3 bases and J by 4 bases, with 17 bases between the two germline ends. Germline V CDR1 and CDR2: SGHRS, YFSETQ. The CDR3 here is CASSSNAGTAYEQYF. The DNA for the CDR3 is TGCGCCAGCAGCTCGAACGCAGGGACGGCGTACGAGCAGTACTTC. Drawing the rest from reference TRBV5-1 and TRBJ2-7, the complete variable domain is KAGVTQTPRYLIKTRGQQVTLSCSPISGHRSVSWYQQTPGQGLQFLFEYFSETQRNKGNFPGRFSGRQFSNSRSEMNVSTLELGDSALYLCASSSNAGTAYEQYFGPGTRLTVT.

The chain joins TRBV4-1 to TRBJ2-1; 15 nucleotides line up with TRBD2. Per the germline V gene, CDR1 is MGHRA and CDR2 is YSYEKL. After removal of 1 base from V and 3 bases from J, the junction contained 10 bases not matched to a gene. The CDR3 totals 20 residues. DNA of the CDR3: TGCGCCAGCAGCCAAGGGACTAGCGGGAGGGAAGGGCGGGGCTACAATGAGCAGTTCTTC. Encoded protein: CASSQGTSGREGRGYNEQFF.

Of note for this clonotype: It may be a read error: a sequence one base away is much more abundant. The chain is built from TRBV3-2 and TRBJ2-1; no check of the table's D call, TRBD1, against the DNA was made. TRBV3-2 is shown as a pseudogene. This CDR3 is built from 15 residues. The chain's CDR3 is CASSRDRGSTDEQFF. In DNA form, the CDR3 reads TGTGCCAGCAGCCGAGATCGGGGCAGCACAGATGAGCAGTTCTTC.

Ten or more counts support this clonotype. The DNA of the CDR3 is TGCGCCAGCAGCGGCCCGAGGGGGGCCCTAGGCACAGATACGCAGTATTTT. Translating it yields CASSGPRGALGTDTQYF. J is TRBJ2-3 and V is TRBV5-1; perhaps D is TRBD1 or TRBD2 (6 bases each). The CDR3 has 17 amino acids. Germline values: CDR1 SGHRS, CDR2 YFSETQ. Trimming shortened V by 4 bases and J by 1 base, and 19 bases separated the two germline ends.

Ten or more counts support this clonotype. This chain joins TRBV12-3 or TRBV12-4 and TRBJ1-4; no clear D. With 3 bases removed from V and 3 bases from J, the gap between germline ends came to 5 bases. CDR3 length equals 13 residues. The CDR3 DNA reads as TGTGCCAGCAGTTTGGAATCTAATGAAAAACTGTTTTTT. This translates into CASSLESNEKLFF.

This sequence joins TRBV15 and TRBJ2-1; D is perhaps TRBD1 (6 bases). Germline CDR1 LNHNV, CDR2 YYDKDF (reference sequence). CDR3 length: 15 amino acids. V gave up 8 bases and J gave up 6 bases, with 20 bases separating them. The CDR3 DNA reads TGTGCCACCGGCACCCCAGGGGTCCCACGCAATGAGCAGTTCTTC. This translates into CATGTPGVPRNEQFF. Variable domain in full (rest from reference TRBV15 and TRBJ2-1): DAMVIQNPRYQVTQFGKPVTLSCSQTLNHNVMYWYQQKSSQAPKLLFHYYDKDFNNEADTPDNFQSRRPNTSFCFLDIRSPGLGDTAMYLCATGTPGVPRNEQFFGPGTRLTVL.

This clonotype was found once. A much bigger clone sits one base away, suggesting this may be a read error. This rearrangement joins TRBV10-2 to TRBJ1-2, with D unclear. The V end lost 5 bases, the J end lost 4 bases, and 23 bases lay between the germline ends. CDR1 is WSHSY, CDR2 SAAADI, per germline. There are 17 residues in the CDR3. In nucleotides, the CDR3 is TGCGCCAGCAGTATCTCAACCACTTCTAGAAAGACCTATGGCTACACCTTC. This sequence encodes CASSISTTSRKTYGYTF.

This clonotype has at least ten counts. The rearrangement uses TRBV3-1 and TRBJ1-1; D is undetermined. Trimming cost V 5 bases and J 4 bases, with 23 bases left between them. Germline CDR1 and CDR2: LGHDT and YNNKEL (reference sequence). This CDR3 is built from 17 residues. CDR3 region: CASSGAAPISIRTEAFF. The DNA for the CDR3 is TGTGCCAGCAGCGGAGCGGCTCCCATTTCAATTCGCACTGAAGCTTTCTTT.

This clonotype was counted only a few times. This chain connects TRBV5-4 to TRBJ2-3; 7 bases match TRBD2. Germline V CDR1 and CDR2: SGHNT, YYREEE (reference sequence). The J segment lost 7 bases and the V segment lost 2 bases, leaving 10 bases of the junction unmatched. The CDR3 extends over 15 amino acids. The CDR3 reads CASSLSGKWENTQYF. CDR3 nucleotide sequence: TGTGCCAGCAGCTTAAGCGGGAAATGGGAGAATACGCAGTATTTT.

Many counts were recorded for this clonotype. This rearrangement joins TRBV5-6 to TRBJ2-5; 11 nucleotides line up with TRBD1. CDR3 length equals 17 residues. V shed 3 bases, J shed 5 bases, and the junction held 12 bases outside the gene matches. Per germline, CDR1 SGHDT and CDR2 YYEEEE. CDR3 bases: TGTGCCAGCAGCTCCCCTTTGAGGACAGGGGGCCCCGAGACCCAGTACTTC. Its translation is CASSSPLRTGGPETQYF.

Many counts were recorded for this clonotype. J is TRBJ1-2 and V is TRBV7-8; D call uncertain. V lost 5 bases, J lost 4 bases, and 23 bases lay in between. The CDR3 extends over 17 amino acids. CDR1 and CDR2 from the germline V gene are SGHVS and FQNEAQ. The CDR3 reads CASSRAEFTRKTYGYTF. CDR3 bases: TGTGCCAGCAGCAGGGCTGAGTTTACCCGAAAGACCTATGGCTACACCTTC.

The chain couples TRBV15 to TRBJ2-3; 14 nucleotides line up with TRBD2. The germline CDR1 and CDR2 sequences are LNHNV and YYDKDF (reference sequence). V was pared by 4 bases and J by 0 bases, with 6 bases of the junction left unmatched. The CDR3 runs to 18 residues. The chain's CDR3 is CATSMAGLAGASTDTQYF. CDR3 sequence (DNA): TGTGCCACCAGCATGGCGGGACTAGCGGGGGCCAGCACAGATACGCAGTATTTT.

A word on this clonotype: A read error may explain this, as a much larger clone is one base away. The chain uses TRBV13 and TRBJ2-7, with 10 bases lining up with TRBD2. The germline CDR1 and CDR2 sequences are PRHDT and FYEKMQ (reference sequence). With V trimmed by 5 bases and J by 8 bases, 9 bases remained unmatched. The CDR3 runs 14 residues. Here the CDR3 reads CASSPLAGGPKQYF. DNA of the CDR3: TGTGCCAGCAGCCCTTTAGCGGGAGGTCCCAAGCAGTACTTC.

This chain joins TRBV11-2 and TRBJ2-1, with a weak D call TRBD2 (5 bases). Trimming removed 0 bases from V and 7 bases from J, with 19 bases in between. The CDR3 contains 17 residues. Germline V CDR1 and CDR2: SGHAT, FQNNGV. The CDR3 loop reads CASSLDPASSSGNEQFF. The CDR3 DNA sequence: TGTGCCAGCAGCTTAGATCCCGCTAGCTCAAGTGGGAATGAGCAGTTCTTC.

Ten or more counts support this clonotype. The chain joins TRBV5-1 to TRBJ1-2; D not certain. The V and J ends lost 0 bases and 3 bases respectively, with 27 bases between them. The CDR3 spans 20 residues. The germline V gene has CDR1 SGHRS and CDR2 YFSETQ. The CDR3 nucleotides are TGCGCCAGCAGCTTGGTCCCCCCCTCCCAGGCCCGGGTCGGCGACTATGGCTACACCTTC. It encodes CASSLVPPSQARVGDYGYTF.

The V and J genes are TRBV6-1 and TRBJ1-5; D possibly corresponds to TRBD1 (6 bases). Germline V gene lookup returns CDR1 MNHNS and CDR2 SASEGT. The CDR3 extends over 17 amino acids. V shed 2 bases and J shed 0 bases, with 14 bases lying between them. Here the CDR3 reads CASSEMGGGHSNQPQHF. The DNA of the CDR3 is TGTGCCAGCAGTGAAATGGGGGGGGGGCATAGCAATCAGCCCCAGCATTTT.

The table lists this clonotype with many counts. This sequence joins TRBV12-2 and TRBJ2-7; the DNA was not compared with TRBD1, the D call given in the table. TRBV12-2 is noted as a pseudogene. This CDR3 contains 17 residues. CDR3 protein: CASRFENRGPSSYEQYF. The CDR3 DNA follows: TGTGCAAGTCGCTTCGAGAACAGGGGCCCCTCCTCCTACGAGCAGTACTTC.